This is a list of T cell receptor beta chains from one sample in a study of early T cells in non-severe SARS-CoV-2 infection. MiXCR was run by TCRdb on the 5' RACE reads, yielding one entry per CDR3 protein. The sample contains some 87,000 distinct CDR3 sequences, roughly 13% of which appear only once. Specimen: whole blood. All receptors derive from an adult who was a healthcare worker with PCR-confirmed SARS-CoV-2 infection or an uninfected control (not recorded which). Both conserved end residues are part of each CDR3. A D gene is named only where the DNA matches it firmly. Expanded clones are given a class, and other clones once, few, many or no size at all.

d_call j_call v_call clone_size cdr3_aa cdr3_nt
- TRBJ2-7 TRBV18 few CASSPGGGSYEQYF TGTGCCAGCTCACCTGGTGGGGGTTCCTACGAGCAGTACTTC
- TRBJ2-1 TRBV11-2 - CASSLNRNNEQFF TGTGCCAGCAGCTTAAACAGGAACAATGAGCAGTTCTTC
TRBD1 TRBJ1-6 TRBV20-1 few CSAPGQGYNSPLHF TGCAGTGCACCGGGACAGGGGTATAATTCACCCCTCCACTTT
TRBD2 TRBJ2-3 TRBV28 few CASSLYPLSGSTDTQYF TGTGCCAGCAGTTTATACCCCCTTAGCGGGAGCACAGATACGCAGTATTTT
- TRBJ2-5 TRBV2 - CAIFPGPGETQYF TGTGCCATCTTTCCCGGACCTGGAGAGACCCAGTACTTC
- TRBJ2-7 TRBV29-1 many CSVGSGGYEQYF TGCAGCGTTGGTAGCGGAGGTTACGAGCAGTACTTC
TRBD2 TRBJ2-3 TRBV5-1 many CASSYTSGADTQYF TGCGCCAGCAGCTATACTAGCGGAGCAGATACGCAGTATTTT
- TRBJ1-1 TRBV12-3/TRBV12-4 - CASSPRGRAHPNTEAFF TGTGCCAGCAGTCCCCGGGGGAGGGCGCATCCAAACACTGAAGCTTTCTTT
TRBD2 TRBJ2-7 TRBV6-2/TRBV6-3 - CASGEGPASSYEQYF TGTGCCAGCGGGGAGGGCCCAGCGAGCTCCTACGAGCAGTACTTC
- TRBJ1-1 TRBV20-1 - CSASNAVNTEAFF TGCAGTGCTAGTAATGCGGTGAACACTGAAGCTTTCTTT
- TRBJ2-1 TRBV7-2 few CASSLARYNEQFF TGTGCCAGCAGCTTAGCACGGTACAATGAGCAGTTCTTC
TRBD2 TRBJ2-5 TRBV20-1 - CSASVGLAEGTQYF TGCAGTGCTAGCGTCGGACTAGCGGAAGGGACCCAGTACTTC
- TRBJ2-7 TRBV5-4 many CASSLDTEQYF TGTGCCAGCAGCTTGGACACCGAGCAGTACTTC
TRBD1 TRBJ2-5 TRBV6-2/TRBV6-3 - CASSNPGAGGVGTQYF TGTGCCAGCAGCAACCCCGGCGCAGGGGGCGTCGGGACCCAGTACTTC
- TRBJ2-3 TRBV7-9 few CASSSPQEDTQYF TGTGCCAGCAGCTCGCCCCAGGAAGATACGCAGTATTTT
TRBD2 TRBJ2-5 TRBV12-3/TRBV12-4 many CASRKGLAGGRAQYF TGTGCCAGCAGAAAGGGACTAGCGGGAGGAAGGGCCCAGTACTTC
TRBD1 TRBJ1-1 TRBV7-2 many CASSSRTGVRGTEAFF TGTGCCAGCAGCTCGCGGACAGGTGTCAGGGGGACTGAAGCTTTCTTT
- TRBJ2-3 TRBV7-6 many CASSLTSFADTQYF TGTGCCAGCAGCCTTACTAGCTTCGCAGATACGCAGTATTTT
- TRBJ1-1 TRBV5-5 - CASSLGRNTEVFF TGTGCCAGCAGCTTGGGGCGGAACACTGAAGTTTTCTTT
- TRBJ2-7 TRBV10-2 - CASSESEGLPYEQYF TGCGCCAGCAGTGAGTCAGAGGGGCTCCCCTACGAGCAGTACTTC
- TRBJ1-1 TRBV18 many CASSPEGGFKTEAFF TGTGCCAGCTCACCTGAAGGGGGGTTTAAGACTGAAGCTTTCTTT